This TCR beta chain was captured by sequencing in a study of beta chain features in type 1 diabetes. Study findings and constraints: Shorter templates might be favored by PCR, equally in patients and controls. TCRB rearrangement may or may not be influenced by HLA type; here this remained unresolved. Shorter TCRB CDR3s, moderately but significantly so, were found in Type 1 diabetes patients in all four CD4+ subsets. The naive, central memory and Treg TCRB repertoires showed an apparent similarity that was greater among patients than among healthy donors.

On this clone: Antigen specificity is unknown.

What was sequenced were expressed TCRB transcripts, since all of the isolated RNA had been reverse transcribed. Assay: immunoSEQ multiplex PCR; the TCRdb copy retains only in-frame clones and omits some. The sample contains a few hundred thousand clones, more than 13% of which appear only once. The CDR3 runs to 16 residues. CDR1 is LGHNA and CDR2 is YNFKEQ in the germline V gene. V dropped 4 bases and J dropped 2; count of bases not matched to a gene: 8. The clonotype originates from a young woman in good health. The sample comprised naive CD4+ T cells from blood. V and J are TRBV4-2 and TRBJ1-5; 7 nucleotides line up with TRBD1. CDR3 amino acids: CASSPGTDRGNQPQHF. CDR3 nucleotide sequence: TGTGCCAGCAGCCCCGGGACAGACAGGGGCAATCAGCCCCAGCATTTT.